Each of the 19 T cell receptor beta chains below was sequenced from the same sample in a study of STAT5B mutations in CD4+ large granular lymphocyte leukemia. The method was immunoSEQ multiplex PCR; TCRdb's version includes in-frame clones alone and lacks a portion of them. Of 31,000 or so clones detected, around 74% appear once; the ten largest clones hold about 0.3%. Sequenced material: CD4+ T cells from blood buffy coats. The receptors come from a human donor in good health.

The chain has TRBV6-1 and TRBJ1-2; D remains ambiguous. The CDR3 consists of 15 residues. CDR1 is MNHNS, CDR2 SASEGT, per germline. V was clipped by 4 bases and J by 6 bases, with 18 bases between them. As DNA, the CDR3 is TGTGCCAGCAGTGGGTCAGGACGGCTCTTGCATGGCTACACCTTC. Translation gives CASSGSGRLLHGYTF.

The chain couples TRBV19 to TRBJ1-1; D is perhaps TRBD1 (5 bases). The CDR3 totals 16 residues. From germline, CDR1 is LNHDA and CDR2 SQIVND (reference sequence). V lost 1 base and J 0 bases, leaving 12 bases between the germline ends. The CDR3 sequence is CASSIALQEVNTEAFF. In DNA, the CDR3 is TGTGCCAGTAGTATAGCTCTACAGGAGGTGAACACTGAAGCTTTCTTT.

This clone was counted only a few times. The chain links TRBV6-5 to TRBJ2-1, with D possibly TRBD1 on 6 matching bases. Germline loops: CDR1 MNHEY, CDR2 SVGAGI. The CDR3 runs 15 residues. V lost 2 bases to trimming and J lost 3 bases, with 11 bases between them. CDR3 in amino acids: CASSYKGVSYNEQFF. CDR3 coding DNA: TGTGCCAGCAGTTACAAGGGGGTGAGCTACAATGAGCAGTTCTTC.

This chain connects TRBV19 to TRBJ2-1, with 10 bases identical to TRBD2. The trim removed 3 bases at V and 7 bases at J, leaving 6 bases unmatched. The CDR3 runs 15 residues. The germline V gene encodes CDR1 LNHDA and CDR2 SQIVND (reference sequence). The CDR3 nucleotides read TGTGCCAGTAGTATCCCCGGGACTAGCGCGAATGAGCAGTTCTTC. Translating it yields CASSIPGTSANEQFF.

CDR3 nucleotide sequence: TGTGCCAGCAGTTGGAGGGGGCCCTATTCCTACGAGCAGTACTTC. Translated: CASSWRGPYSYEQYF. The chain carries TRBV28 and TRBJ2-7; D possibly corresponds to TRBD1 (7 bases). Trimming removed 4 bases from V and 1 base from J, with 14 bases in between. CDR1 is MDHEN and CDR2 is SYDVKM in the germline V gene. CDR3 length: 15 residues.

V usage is TRBV6-5 and J usage is TRBJ1-1; D perhaps matches TRBD1 (6 bases). Germline V gene sequence: CDR1 MNHEY, CDR2 SVGAGI. The CDR3 covers 14 residues. Trimming cost V 8 bases and J 0 bases, with 13 bases left between them. In nucleotides, the CDR3 is TGTGCCAGCGGGGGCTATTCCCTGAACACTGAAGCTTTCTTT. Translating it yields CASGGYSLNTEAFF.

The chain uses TRBV30 and TRBJ2-7; D is unclear. The V gene lost 0 bases and the J gene lost 4 bases, with 7 bases spanning the gap. The CDR3 consists of 12 residues. Germline CDR1 is GTSNPN and CDR2 is SVGIG (reference sequence). The CDR3 here is CAWSVSTYEQYF. The CDR3 DNA is TGTGCCTGGAGTGTATCTACTTACGAGCAGTACTTC.

This clone was recorded once. The chain has TRBV2 and TRBJ2-7; D possibly corresponds to TRBD1 (5 bases). The CDR3 extends over 13 amino acids. CDR1 SNHLY and CDR2 FYNNEI come from the germline V gene. V was shortened by 11 bases and J by 1 base, with 15 bases between the two germline ends. CDR3 bases: TGTGCCCCCAAGCGCCAGGGTTCCTACGAGCAGTACTTC. Translation: CAPKRQGSYEQYF.

The CDR3 is CASSLRGRPGELFF. The CDR3 region has the DNA TGTGCCAGCAGTCTTCGGGGGCGGCCCGGGGAGCTGTTTTTT. V gene TRBV2 combines with J gene TRBJ2-2; possibly TRBD1 or TRBD2 for D (6 bases each). V was trimmed by 5 bases and J by 6 bases, leaving 13 bases between them. Germline loops: CDR1 SNHLY, CDR2 FYNNEI. The CDR3 loop spans 14 amino acids.

Regarding this clone: Compared with germline, one end of the junction differs, possibly owing to a read error. The rearrangement links TRBV5-1 to TRBJ2-2; TRBD2 matches at 9 bases. CDR3 length: 15 residues. Germline CDR1 and CDR2: SGHRS and YFSETQ. CDR3 in amino acids: CASRLVAGVVEELFF. CDR3 in DNA: TGCGCCAGCAGGTTGGTAGCGGGAGTCGTGGAGGAGCTGTTTTTT.

This clone was detected a few times. The chain joins TRBV19 to TRBJ1-1; D is undetermined. Germline lookup yields CDR1 LNHDA and CDR2 SQIVND (reference sequence). Trimming took off 4 bases at V and 5 bases at J, with 14 bases between the two ends. The CDR3 contains 14 residues. The CDR3 coding sequence is TGTGCCAGTAGTAGAGACACCCGGCGGACTGAAGCTTTCTTT. Translated: CASSRDTRRTEAFF.

The chain combines TRBV5-1 with TRBJ2-2; D possibly corresponds to TRBD1 (5 bases). The CDR3 sequence is 14 residues long. Trimming shortened V by 4 bases and J by 3 bases, and 10 bases separated the two germline ends. Germline V gives CDR1 SGHRS, CDR2 YFSETQ. For the CDR3, the DNA is TGCGCCAGCAGCCCAGGACACGACACCGGGGAGCTGTTTTTT. It specifies CASSPGHDTGELFF.

This sequence joins TRBV4-2 and TRBJ2-3; 10 bases agree with TRBD2. The CDR3 totals 16 residues. The trim removed 2 bases at V and 3 bases at J, leaving 5 bases unmatched. CDR1 is LGHNA and CDR2 is YNFKEQ in the germline V gene. CDR3 sequence (DNA): TGTGCCAGCAGCCAATTAGCGGGGGGACGAACAGATACGCAGTATTTT. It specifies CASSQLAGGRTDTQYF.

The chain combines TRBV7-9 with TRBJ2-7; D is possibly TRBD2 (6 bases). Trimming left V 4 bases short and J 4 bases short, with 8 bases between. In germline, CDR1 is SEHNR, CDR2 FQNEAQ (reference sequence). CDR3 size: 12 residues. The CDR3 is CASSSSGYEQYF. The CDR3 DNA is TGTGCCAGCAGCTCCAGCGGGTACGAGCAGTACTTC.

V usage is TRBV5-1 and J usage is TRBJ2-7; 8 bases agree with TRBD1. CDR3 length equals 16 residues. V was pared by 0 bases and J by 3 bases, with 8 bases of the junction left unmatched. CDR1 SGHRS and CDR2 YFSETQ come from the germline V gene. CDR3 sequence reads: CASSLGIGTGGYEQYF. As DNA, the CDR3 is TGCGCCAGCAGCTTGGGTATAGGGACAGGAGGCTACGAGCAGTACTTC.

The CDR3 nucleotides read TGTGCCAGCAGTGGGTTTTTCGGACAGGGTTTTTCAGATACGCAGTATTTT. This encodes CASSGFFGQGFSDTQYF. This sequence joins TRBV2 and TRBJ2-3; 8 positions match TRBD1. The CDR3 has 17 amino acids. J was trimmed by 4 bases and V by 4 bases; bases with no gene match: 13. Germline CDR1 is SNHLY and CDR2 is FYNNEI.

V usage is TRBV5-1 and J usage is TRBJ2-2; D could derive from TRBD1 or TRBD2 (5 bases each). V was clipped by 2 bases and J by 1 base, with 6 bases between them. This CDR3 contains 14 residues. Looked up from germline, CDR1 is SGHRS and CDR2 is YFSETQ. The CDR3 sequence: CASSFGGNTGELFF. CDR3 nucleotides: TGCGCCAGCAGCTTTGGGGGGAACACCGGGGAGCTGTTTTTT.

The CDR3 DNA reads TGTGCCAGCAGCTTAGTCCTCCAGGGAACACTACTGGGCGAGCAGTACTTC. Its translation: CASSLVLQGTLLGEQYF. The gene calls are TRBV11-3 and TRBJ2-7; D may be TRBD1 (5 bases). V lost 1 base and J lost 6, with 22 bases in between. The CDR3 loop spans 17 amino acids. CDR1 SGHNT and CDR2 YENEEA come from the germline V gene.

The chain joins TRBV5-1 to TRBJ2-2; D unclear. Germline V CDR1 and CDR2: SGHRS, YFSETQ. This CDR3 region has 15 residues. V was shortened by 0 bases and J by 2 bases, with 8 bases between the two germline ends. DNA for the CDR3: TGCGCCAGCAGCTTGGGTGATGGAAACACCGGGGAGCTGTTTTTT. Translating it yields CASSLGDGNTGELFF.